A single sample is the source of the 20 T cell receptor beta chains below, sequenced in a study of T cell changes during pregnancy in multiple sclerosis. Using immunoSEQ multiplex PCR, the repertoire was profiled, and TCRdb retains in-frame clones only, with some absent. Altogether over 50,000 clones are present, 80% to 90% being singletons, with the ten largest covering 0.7% to 0.9%. Sequenced material: peripheral blood, taken in the first trimester of pregnancy. All receptors derive from a female donor in good health, enrolled as a control in a pregnancy study.

The V call is TRBV6-4, the J call TRBJ2-3; TRBD2 agrees at 8 bases. The junction had 4 bases not matched to a gene; V was cut back by 3 bases and J by 2 bases. Germline CDR1 and CDR2: MRHNA and SNTAGT. This CDR3 comprises 15 residues. This CDR3 reads CASSEAGGNTDTQYF. The CDR3 DNA reads as TGTGCCAGCAGTGAGGCGGGGGGAAACACAGATACGCAGTATTTT.

This sequence joins TRBV5-1 and TRBJ1-1; 8 nucleotides align to TRBD1. This CDR3 is built from 13 residues. Losses at the gene ends were 2 bases for V and 6 bases for J; bases not matched to a gene: 3. CDR1 is SGHRS, CDR2 YFSETQ, per germline. For the CDR3, the DNA is TGCGCCAGCAGCTTAGACAGGGGAGCTGAAGCTTTCTTT. It is translated as CASSLDRGAEAFF.

The rearrangement joins TRBV19 to TRBJ1-1; 7 nucleotides match TRBD1. Germline V gene lookup returns CDR1 LNHDA and CDR2 SQIVND (reference sequence). The CDR3 consists of 13 residues. Trimming cost V 3 bases and J 5 bases; bases outside gene matches: 3. CDR3 in amino acids: CASSITGETEAFF. DNA for the CDR3: TGTGCCAGTAGTATTACAGGGGAGACTGAAGCTTTCTTT.

This chain uses TRBV9 with TRBJ1-2, with 9 bases fitting TRBD1. CDR1 SGDLS and CDR2 YYNGEE come from the germline V gene. V shed 3 bases and J 6 bases; nucleotides not matched to a gene: 12. This CDR3 is built from 16 residues. CDR3 DNA: TGTGCCAGCAGCGCCCACCGAAGGGGACAGGGTGATGGCTACACCTTC. It codes for CASSAHRRGQGDGYTF. The whole variable domain, filled in from reference TRBV9 and TRBJ1-2, reads DSGVTQTPKHLITATGQRVTLRCSPRSGDLSVYWYQQSLDQGLQFLIQYYNGEERAKGNILERFSAQQFPDLHSELNLSSLELGDSALYFCASSAHRRGQGDGYTFGSGTRLTVV.

In this sample, this clone turned up a few times. This sequence joins TRBV30 and TRBJ1-1; 9 bases agree with TRBD1. Germline CDR1 GTSNPN, CDR2 SVGIG (reference sequence). CDR3 length: 14 residues. The junction had 2 bases not matched to a gene; V was cut back by 3 bases and J by 0 bases. In DNA form, the CDR3 reads TGTGCCTGGAGCTGGACAGGGGTGAACACTGAAGCTTTCTTT. This sequence encodes CAWSWTGVNTEAFF.

The chain uses TRBV19 and TRBJ1-1; TRBD1 matches 7 bases. The trim removed 6 bases at V and 4 bases at J, leaving 14 bases unmatched. This CDR3 has 16 residues. Germline values: CDR1 LNHDA, CDR2 SQIVND (reference sequence). CDR3 amino acids: CASRLTGSGIFTEAFF. CDR3 bases: TGTGCCAGTAGGCTGACAGGGTCCGGAATTTTCACTGAAGCTTTCTTT.

This clone has a single count. The gene calls are TRBV7-6 and TRBJ2-2; 9 positions match TRBD1. CDR1 and CDR2 (germline): SGHVS, FNYEAQ. Trimming at V came to 6 bases and at J to 4 bases, leaving 3 bases not matched to a gene. The CDR3 covers 14 residues. This CDR3 is CASRDRGGTGELFF. The CDR3, as DNA: TGTGCCAGCAGGGACAGGGGCGGCACCGGGGAGCTGTTTTTT.

The V call is TRBV4-1, the J call TRBJ2-7, with TRBD1 as a possible D gene (6 bases). The CDR3 is 15 amino acids. Germline CDR1 and CDR2: MGHRA and YSYEKL. V was trimmed by 1 base and J by 6 bases, leaving 16 bases between them. CDR3 coding DNA: TGCGCCAGCAGCCAAGCAGGGGATTCCTCTTTCGAGCAGTACTTC. Amino acids: CASSQAGDSSFEQYF.

The gene calls are TRBV15 and TRBJ2-5; D is perhaps TRBD1 (5 bases). Germline lookup yields CDR1 LNHNV and CDR2 YYDKDF (reference sequence). This CDR3 region has 15 residues. V was clipped by 1 base and J by 9 bases, with 18 bases between them. The CDR3 DNA is TGTGCCACCAGCAGAGTGGTCGCAGGGTCCTTGGCCCAGTACTTC. It encodes CATSRVVAGSLAQYF.

The genes are TRBV6-1 and TRBJ1-6; the match to TRBD1 covers 9 bases. V shed 4 bases and J 10 bases; nucleotides not matched to a gene: 5. This CDR3 has 14 residues. Germline assignment: CDR1 MNHNS and CDR2 SASEGT. CDR3 sequence (DNA): TGTGCCAGCAGTGTTGACAGGGGGGAATCACCCCTCCACTTT. It translates to CASSVDRGESPLHF.

The rearrangement joins TRBV4-3 to TRBJ1-2, with D perhaps TRBD1 (5 bases). Germline CDR1 and CDR2: LGHNA and YSLEER. The CDR3 is made up of 14 amino acids. V was pared by 0 bases and J by 4 bases, with 9 bases between. The DNA for the CDR3 is TGCGCCAGCAGCCAAGATCGGGGGGGCTATGGCTACACCTTC. Translating gives CASSQDRGGYGYTF.

J is TRBJ2-3 and V is TRBV1; the DNA was not compared with TRBD2, the D call given in the table. TRBV1 has pseudogene status. CDR3 length: 17 residues. DNA for the CDR3: TGCACCAGCAGCCAGGGACGCGGGACCACCGGGTGGTACACGCAGTATTTT. Translating it yields CTSSQGRGTTGWYTQYF.

This chain uses TRBV19 with TRBJ2-1; 8 bases are a match to TRBD1. Germline trimming cut 7 bases from V and 6 bases from J; bases unmatched to any gene: 20. The CDR3 has 18 amino acids. From germline, CDR1 is LNHDA and CDR2 SQIVND (reference sequence). CDR3 loop: CASTPRAQGALMGNEQFF. In nucleotides, the CDR3 is TGTGCCAGTACTCCCCGCGCCCAGGGGGCCTTAATGGGCAATGAGCAGTTCTTC.

The chain joins TRBV19 to TRBJ1-5, with 12 bases aligning to TRBD1. The CDR3 contains 14 residues. V lost 11 bases to trimming and J lost 7 bases; unmatched junction nucleotides: 9. Germline lookup yields CDR1 LNHDA and CDR2 SQIVND (reference sequence). The CDR3 nucleotides are TGTGCCGCGTCCGGGACAGGGGGCGGGCAGCCCCAGCATTTT. It translates to CAASGTGGGQPQHF. The full variable domain, in which reference TRBV19 and TRBJ1-5 provide the parts outside the CDR3, is DGGITQSPKYLFRKEGQNVTLSCEQNLNHDAMYWYRQDPGQGLRLIYYSQIVNDFQKGDIAEGYSVSREKKESFPLTVTSAQKNPTAFYLCAASGTGGGQPQHFGDGTRLSIL.

The chain is built from TRBV7-2 and TRBJ2-7; D may be TRBD2 (5 bases). This CDR3 has 14 amino acids. The germline V gene has CDR1 SGHTA and CDR2 FQGNSA. With 3 bases removed from V and 0 bases from J, the gap between germline ends came to 9 bases. The CDR3 DNA sequence: TGTGCCAGCAGCTTTGGGAGAAGCTCCTACGAGCAGTACTTC. Residues: CASSFGRSSYEQYF.

This clone showed up just a few times. The chain employs TRBV10-3 and TRBJ1-5; D is undetermined. Germline CDR1 reads ENHRY; CDR2 reads SYGVKD. CDR3 length: 13 residues. V was cut by 0 bases and J by 5 bases, with 5 bases left in between. DNA for the CDR3: TGTGCCATCAGTGAGTCGAGAGATCAGCCCCAGCATTTT. Protein sequence: CAISESRDQPQHF.

The V call is TRBV7-2, the J call TRBJ2-1; weak D call: TRBD2 (5 bases). This CDR3 region has 16 residues. Germline loops: CDR1 SGHTA, CDR2 FQGNSA. V shed 4 bases and J shed 0 bases, with 13 bases lying between them. The CDR3: CASSSRGTGSYNEQFF. In DNA, the CDR3 is TGTGCCAGCAGCTCACGGGGTACGGGCTCCTACAATGAGCAGTTCTTC.

V usage is TRBV2 and J usage is TRBJ1-1; no definite D call. CDR1 SNHLY and CDR2 FYNNEI come from the germline V gene. The V gene lost 7 bases and the J gene lost 1 base, with 10 bases spanning the gap. The CDR3 loop spans 13 amino acids. CDR3 nucleotide sequence: TGTGCCAGCATTTTTTCCAGGAACACTGAAGCTTTCTTT. Translation: CASIFSRNTEAFF.

The genes are TRBV7-2 and TRBJ1-1, with D maybe TRBD1 (5 bases). Germline lookup yields CDR1 SGHTA and CDR2 FQGNSA. This CDR3 is 12 amino acids long. Trimming took 7 bases from V and 11 from J, leaving 17 bases between them. The CDR3 coding sequence is TGTGCCAGCACCATTGCAGGGAGGGATGCTTTCTTT. It is translated as CASTIAGRDAFF.

This rearrangement joins TRBV7-2 to TRBJ1-2, with no clear D. Germline assignment: CDR1 SGHTA and CDR2 FQGNSA. The length of the CDR3 is 15 residues. V was pared by 5 bases and J by 8 bases, with 21 bases between. DNA for the CDR3: TGTGCCAGCAGCCTCAATGGAAGCGGGAGGAGGGGCTACACCTTC. Its protein product is CASSLNGSGRRGYTF.